This T cell receptor beta chain stems from a study of control samples from healthy donors and cancer patients. This CDR3 is 15 amino acids long. Trimming stripped 5 bases from V and 4 bases from J, with 15 bases between. Germline lookup yields CDR1 SNHLY and CDR2 FYNNEI. Sequencing used immunoSEQ multiplex PCR; TCRdb keeps in-frame clones, though not all of them. The table has 70,000 to 75,000 clones, about 90% seen once. This clonotype was obtained from a woman in her 50s in good health. Sequenced: blood. The V call is TRBV2, the J call TRBJ1-5; possibly TRBD1 for D (5 bases). The CDR3 region has the DNA TGTGCCAGCAGTAGCTCCCGGGACCGAAATCAGCCCCAGCATTTT. Its protein is CASSSSRDRNQPQHF.